This TCR beta chain was captured in a study of Tregs in tolerant kidney transplant recipients. Study observations and caveats: Expanding Tregs on activated donor B cells appeared to best identify donor-specific TCRbeta clones. Biological reproducibility was not directly addressed, but technical replication error appeared minimal. Validation in larger populations is needed because few patients were studied.

V was trimmed by 4 bases and J by 0 bases, leaving 10 bases between them. The CDR3 consists of 14 residues. The germline V gene has CDR1 SGHKS and CDR2 YYEKEE (reference sequence). TCRdb's table, derived via immunoSEQ multiplex PCR, lists solely in-frame clones and lacks some. The sample includes some 250,000 clones, about 80% seen only once; the top ten take 0.64%. Turning to this clone: Antigen specificity is unknown.

The chain has TRBV5-5 and TRBJ2-5, with D uncertain. Input material: CD4+ T cells from blood. This clonotype was obtained from a human donor in good health. Here the CDR3 DNA reads TGTGCCAGCAGCCGGACCTCGGACCAAGAGACCCAGTACTTC. Translation: CASSRTSDQETQYF.